The next 18 T cell receptor beta chains were all read from a single sample in a study of shared clonotypes between healthy human individuals. The assay was immunoSEQ multiplex PCR, and TCRdb's table has in-frame clones only and misses some. The sample lists about 2.3 million clones; 80% to 95% were seen once. The sample taken for sequencing was naive CD4+ T cells from PBMCs. Subset described: CD45RA+ positively selected. These receptors all stem from a man aged 18-30 years in good health. Some clones in this sample may be carry-over from other donors' samples.

The rearrangement joins TRBV18 to TRBJ2-1, with TRBD2 as a possible D gene (6 bases). Germline V gene data show CDR1 as KGHSH and CDR2 as LQKENI. The CDR3 loop spans 14 amino acids. Trimming left V 0 bases short and J 10 bases short, with 13 bases between. In DNA form, the CDR3 reads TGTGCCAGCTCACCACCGTTCGCAGCGGGCGAGCAGTTCTTC. The encoded protein is CASSPPFAAGEQFF.

CDR3: CASSPLQGLTETQYF. CDR3 sequence (DNA): TGTGCCAGCTCACCTCTCCAGGGACTAACAGAGACCCAGTACTTC. V gene TRBV18 combines with J gene TRBJ2-5, with 7 bases that match TRBD2. The CDR3 covers 15 residues. In germline, CDR1 is KGHSH, CDR2 LQKENI. The ends lost 3 bases at V and 4 bases at J; junction bases unmatched: 8.

As DNA, the CDR3 is TGTGCCATCAGTGGAGGACAGGTCTATTCCTACGAGCAGTACTTC. It is translated as CAISGGQVYSYEQYF. This chain joins TRBV10-3 and TRBJ2-7, with 7 bases lining up with TRBD1. This CDR3 spans 15 amino acids. Trimming removed 4 bases from V and 1 base from J; junction bases left unmatched: 7. CDR1 and CDR2 from the germline V gene are ENHRY and SYGVKD.

This clone was seen just once. This chain links TRBV6-5 with TRBJ1-1; D remains unclear. The length of the CDR3 is 12 residues. V lost 6 bases and J lost 4, with 9 bases in between. CDR1 MNHEY and CDR2 SVGAGI come from the germline V gene. The CDR3 nucleotides are TGTGCCAGCAGCCGGCTGTCCACTGAAGCTTTCTTT. It specifies CASSRLSTEAFF.

The chain uses TRBV6-6 and TRBJ2-2, with D perhaps matching TRBD2 (6 bases). The CDR3 consists of 13 residues. Trimming removed 11 bases at V and 8 bases at J, with 18 bases between. Germline lookup yields CDR1 MNHNY and CDR2 SVGAGI (reference sequence). CDR3: CAYGTSGRGELFF. The CDR3 nucleotides are TGTGCCTATGGGACGAGCGGGCGGGGGGAGCTGTTTTTT.

The chain combines TRBV9 with TRBJ1-1; 7 nucleotides line up with TRBD1. Losses at the gene ends were 0 bases for V and 1 base for J; bases not matched to a gene: 3. The CDR3 runs 15 residues. Germline CDR1 reads SGDLS; CDR2 reads YYNGEE. The chain's CDR3 is CASSVGWTGNTEAFF. The DNA for the CDR3 is TGTGCCAGCAGCGTAGGCTGGACAGGGAACACTGAAGCTTTCTTT.

The chain is built from TRBV29-1 and TRBJ2-2; the D gene could be TRBD1 or TRBD2 (5 bases each). The V gene lost 5 bases and the J gene lost 0 bases, with 13 bases spanning the gap. The CDR3 runs 15 residues. The germline V gene has CDR1 SQVTM and CDR2 ANQGSEA. The CDR3 loop is CSVYRPGPNTGELFF. DNA of the CDR3: TGCAGCGTTTACCGTCCGGGACCGAACACCGGGGAGCTGTTTTTT.

In its sample, this clone was seen once. This sequence joins TRBV7-6 and TRBJ2-1; 7 nucleotides align to TRBD2. This CDR3 is built from 15 residues. CDR1 is SGHVS and CDR2 is FNYEAQ in the germline V gene. After removal of 5 bases from V and 2 bases from J, the junction contained 6 bases not matched to a gene. DNA of the CDR3: TGTGCCAGCAGCGAACCTAGCGGCCCCTACAATGAGCAGTTCTTC. Translating gives CASSEPSGPYNEQFF.

V and J are TRBV30 and TRBJ1-5; the D gene is possibly TRBD1 (5 bases). Trimming left V 2 bases short and J 3 bases short, with 14 bases between. Germline V lookup: CDR1 GTSNPN, CDR2 SVGIG (reference sequence). The CDR3 spans 15 residues. CDR3 in DNA: TGTGCCTGGAGTACGAATTTGGGGGACAATCAGCCCCAGCATTTT. This encodes CAWSTNLGDNQPQHF.

The chain is built from TRBV6-4 and TRBJ1-3; no definite D call. The germline V gene encodes CDR1 MRHNA and CDR2 SNTAGT. The CDR3 has 13 amino acids. V lost 2 bases and J lost 4, with 6 bases in between. CDR3 sequence (DNA): TGTGCCAGCAGTGACCGTCCGGGAAACACCATATATTTT. Residues: CASSDRPGNTIYF.

This chain joins TRBV9 and TRBJ1-5, with 8 positions matching TRBD1. After removal of 4 bases from V and 3 bases from J, the junction contained 6 bases not matched to a gene. This CDR3 is 15 amino acids long. Germline-derived CDR1 and CDR2 are SGDLS and YYNGEE. In DNA, the CDR3 is TGTGCCAGCAGCCCCTCGACAGGGGTCAATCAGCCCCAGCATTTT. This codes for CASSPSTGVNQPQHF.

This chain uses TRBV18 with TRBJ2-4; D is ambiguous. V gave up 8 bases and J gave up 0 bases, with 11 bases separating them. In germline, CDR1 is KGHSH, CDR2 LQKENI. The CDR3 contains 14 residues. CDR3 DNA sequence: TGTGCCAGCGAAGATGGGCTAGCCAAAAACATTCAGTACTTC. Its protein product is CASEDGLAKNIQYF.

The V gene is TRBV4-1, the J gene TRBJ2-7; 13 bases align to TRBD2. Germline CDR1 MGHRA, CDR2 YSYEKL. After removal of 5 bases from V and 6 bases from J, the junction contained 19 bases not matched to a gene. This CDR3 contains 19 residues. The CDR3 bases are TGCGCCAGCAGCGCAAGACATAGGACTAGCGGGAGCAGGGCGGGCGAGCAGTACTTC. Its translation: CASSARHRTSGSRAGEQYF.

The chain joins TRBV2 to TRBJ1-5; D perhaps matches TRBD1 (5 bases). Germline CDR1 reads SNHLY; CDR2 reads FYNNEI. The V gene lost 6 bases and the J gene lost 5 bases, with 14 bases spanning the gap. This CDR3 has 14 amino acids. CDR3 bases: TGTGCCAGCAGGCCCGACAGACCCCATCAGCCCCAGCATTTT. Protein: CASRPDRPHQPQHF.

The chain couples TRBV25-1 to TRBJ2-7; tentative D call: TRBD2 (5 bases). CDR1 and CDR2 from the germline V gene are MGHDK and SYGVNS. The CDR3 is made up of 14 amino acids. Trimming took off 3 bases at V and 2 bases at J, with 11 bases between the two ends. The CDR3 loop is CASSDTGKTYEQYF. Written as DNA, the CDR3 is TGTGCCAGCAGTGATACCGGGAAAACCTACGAGCAGTACTTC.

This rearrangement joins TRBV28 to TRBJ1-6; D not resolved. The length of the CDR3 is 13 residues. Germline V gene lookup returns CDR1 MDHEN and CDR2 SYDVKM. V gave up 4 bases and J gave up 8 bases, with 9 bases separating them. Written as DNA, the CDR3 is TGTGCCAGCAGTTCACGGGATGATTCACCCCTCCACTTT. It is translated as CASSSRDDSPLHF.

The chain employs TRBV5-4 and TRBJ2-3; D perhaps matches TRBD2 (5 bases). This CDR3 is 16 amino acids long. From germline, CDR1 is SGHNT and CDR2 YYREEE (reference sequence). The V end lost 4 bases, the J end lost 4 bases, and 19 bases lay between the germline ends. The CDR3 is CASSQIFQDLADTQYF. Here the CDR3 DNA reads TGTGCCAGCAGCCAGATTTTCCAGGACTTGGCAGATACGCAGTATTTT.

As DNA, the CDR3 is TGTGCCAGCACCAGGGACTATGGCTACACCTTC. Amino acids: CASTRDYGYTF. V is TRBV6-5 and J is TRBJ1-2; possible D gene TRBD1, 5 bases. The V and J ends lost 7 bases and 3 bases respectively, with 6 bases between them. This CDR3 has 11 amino acids. CDR1 MNHEY and CDR2 SVGAGI come from the germline V gene.